A selection of T cell receptor delta chains follows, all from one sample in a study of Vδ1+ human thymocytes. TCRdb reanalyzed the multiplex PCR reads using CATT. Here the sample spans fewer than 90,000 delta-chain clones, around 35% being singletons. Source material: Vdelta1+ gamma-delta thymocytes from the thymus. The origin of the receptors is a boy in the first two years of life who had congenital heart surgery. Each CDR3 is given with its conserved first and last residue. The order of the fields is clone size, D gene, V gene, J gene, CDR3 DNA, CDR3 protein. The D gene is left open where the match is weak. Rows give clone size only sometimes, using once, few, many, or a class for an expanded clone.

clone size: few
D gene: .
V gene: TRDV1
J gene: TRDJ2
CDR3 DNA: TGTGCTCTTGGGGAACTAGACTCCACCCGGGGAGGTTGTGTCTCTTTGACAGCACAACTCTTCTTT
CDR3 protein: CALGELDSTRGGCVSLTAQLFF

clone size: .
D gene: TRDD3
V gene: TRDV1
J gene: TRDJ1
CDR3 DNA: TGTGCTCTTGCTGGGGCAGCACGTCCTACTTGGGGGATAACGTACACCGATAAACTCATCTTT
CDR3 protein: CALAGAARPTWGITYTDKLIF

clone size: few
D gene: TRDD3
V gene: TRDV1
J gene: TRDJ1
CDR3 DNA: TGTGCTCTTGGGGAAAGGAGCTACTGGGGGATTCAAGATAAACTCATCTTT
CDR3 protein: CALGERSYWGIQDKLIF

clone size: .
D gene: .
V gene: TRDV1
J gene: TRDJ1
CDR3 DNA: TGTGCTCTTGGGGAACTTGGGGACACCTCGGATAAACTCATCTTT
CDR3 protein: CALGELGDTSDKLIF

clone size: .
D gene: .
V gene: TRDV1
J gene: TRDJ1
CDR3 DNA: TGTGCTCTTGGGACCCTGAGGGTTTCAGTGCCACTTTACTCACGTCTCACCGATAAACTCATCTTT
CDR3 protein: CALGTLRVSVPLYSRLTDKLIF

clone size: .
D gene: TRDD3
V gene: TRDV1
J gene: TRDJ1
CDR3 DNA: TGTGCTCTTGGGGAACTCACCTCTTTTTACTGGGGATCCATGTACACCGATAAACTCATCTTT
CDR3 protein: CALGELTSFYWGSMYTDKLIF

clone size: few
D gene: TRDD3
V gene: TRDV1
J gene: TRDJ1
CDR3 DNA: TGTGCTCTTGGGGAACTAGAGGTCCTACGGGCTTCTCTGGGGGATACATCGTACACCGATAAACTCATCTTT
CDR3 protein: CALGELEVLRASLGDTSYTDKLIF

clone size: few
D gene: .
V gene: TRDV2
J gene: TRDJ1
CDR3 DNA: TGTGCCTGTGACCTCATTGGGGGTACAGATAAACTCATCTTT
CDR3 protein: CACDLIGGTDKLIF

clone size: few
D gene: .
V gene: TRDV1
J gene: TRDJ1
CDR3 DNA: TGTGCTCTTGGGGATATCGATCCAGGCGGTAAACTCATCTTT
CDR3 protein: CALGDIDPGGKLIF

clone size: .
D gene: TRDD3
V gene: TRDV1
J gene: TRDJ1
CDR3 DNA: TGTGCTCTTGGGGGCCCTTCCGAGGGCTGGGGGATAGACACCGATAAACTCATCTTT
CDR3 protein: CALGGPSEGWGIDTDKLIF

clone size: once
D gene: TRDD3
V gene: TRDV1
J gene: TRDJ1
CDR3 DNA: TGTGCTCTTGGGGAACTTCTTCGGTCTACAGGGGGATACGAGGACGATAAACTCATCTTT
CDR3 protein: CALGELLRSTGGYEDDKLIF

clone size: few
D gene: .
V gene: TRDV1
J gene: TRDJ1
CDR3 DNA: TGTGCTCTTGGGGAACATCGGGAAGGCAGAGGATTCTTCACCGATAAACTCATCTTT
CDR3 protein: CALGEHREGRGFFTDKLIF

clone size: .
D gene: .
V gene: TRDV1
J gene: TRDJ1
CDR3 DNA: TGTGCTCTTGGGGAAGTGGCAGGGGGTTCCTTCATCGATAAACTCATCTTT
CDR3 protein: CALGEVAGGSFIDKLIF

clone size: few
D gene: .
V gene: TRDV1
J gene: TRDJ1
CDR3 DNA: TGTGCTCTTGGGGAACTTGAGGCGCATTGGGGGGGAATGTACACCGATAAACTCATCTTT
CDR3 protein: CALGELEAHWGGMYTDKLIF

clone size: .
D gene: .
V gene: TRDV1
J gene: TRDJ1
CDR3 DNA: TGTGCTCTTGGGGTTTTCCCCGTGCCCGACTCTGACAGAGTGGATCCAACCTTACCCACCGATAAACTCATCTTT
CDR3 protein: CALGVFPVPDSDRVDPTLPTDKLIF

clone size: .
D gene: TRDD3
V gene: TRDV1
J gene: TRDJ1
CDR3 DNA: TGTGCTCTTGGGGACCGGCCTTCGTCGGGGGATACGCACACCGATAAACTCATCTTT
CDR3 protein: CALGDRPSSGDTHTDKLIF

clone size: .
D gene: TRDD3
V gene: TRDV1
J gene: TRDJ1
CDR3 DNA: TGTGCTCTTGGGGAATCAACGCTGGGGGTCCGGTACACCGATAAACTCATCTTT
CDR3 protein: CALGESTLGVRYTDKLIF

clone size: .
D gene: .
V gene: TRDV3
J gene: TRDJ1
CDR3 DNA: TGTGCCCCAAAGCCGTACACCGATAAACTCATCTTT
CDR3 protein: CAPKPYTDKLIF

clone size: few
D gene: TRDD3
V gene: TRDV1
J gene: TRDJ1
CDR3 DNA: TGTGCTCTTGGGGGATCCTGTGGCTGGGGGTCGTACACCGATAAACTCATCTTT
CDR3 protein: CALGGSCGWGSYTDKLIF

clone size: .
D gene: TRDD3
V gene: TRDV1
J gene: TRDJ1
CDR3 DNA: TGTGCTCTTGCCCAGATCGCGTACTGGGGGATACAGGGCGGGACCGATAAACTCATCTTT
CDR3 protein: CALAQIAYWGIQGGTDKLIF

clone size: .
D gene: .
V gene: TRDV1
J gene: TRDJ1
CDR3 DNA: TGTGCTCTTGGGGAACTATGCTGGGGCCTTGGGGAGCTCATCTTT
CDR3 protein: CALGELCWGLGELIF

clone size: few
D gene: TRDD3
V gene: TRDV1
J gene: TRDJ1
CDR3 DNA: TGTGCTCTTGGGTCCCTCCCATCAGTCCCGTACTGGGGGATGTACACCGATAAACTCATCTTT
CDR3 protein: CALGSLPSVPYWGMYTDKLIF

clone size: few
D gene: TRDD3
V gene: TRDV1
J gene: TRDJ1
CDR3 DNA: TGTGCTCTTGGGGAACTTCCCCCGGTAAAATGGCTACTGGGGGATAACGGAAAACTCATCTTT
CDR3 protein: CALGELPPVKWLLGDNGKLIF

clone size: .
D gene: .
V gene: TRDV1
J gene: TRDJ1
CDR3 DNA: TGTGCTCTTGGGGAACCCCTCTGGTGGATACAGTCTGTTGAGGCTCCGGTACGGCTCATCTTT
CDR3 protein: CALGEPLWWIQSVEAPVRLIF

clone size: once
D gene: TRDD3
V gene: TRDV1
J gene: TRDJ1
CDR3 DNA: TGTGCTCTTGGGGGCCCGCCCCCGGGGGATAAAGGTACGGGGGACACCGATAAACTCATCTTT
CDR3 protein: CALGGPPPGDKGTGDTDKLIF

clone size: few
D gene: .
V gene: TRDV1
J gene: TRDJ1
CDR3 DNA: TGTGCTCTTGGGGAACTCCACAGGGGGTACACCGATAAACTCATCTTT
CDR3 protein: CALGELHRGYTDKLIF

clone size: few
D gene: TRDD3
V gene: TRDV1
J gene: TRDJ1
CDR3 DNA: TGTGCTCTTGGGAACCCCCTCCCAACGACCTACTGGGGGATACGGTATAAACTCATCTTT
CDR3 protein: CALGNPLPTTYWGIRYKLIF

clone size: .
D gene: .
V gene: TRDV1
J gene: TRDJ1
CDR3 DNA: TGTGCTCTTGGGACTTCCTACCCCGGGGGGATCGATTCTTTTTTCACCGATAAACTCATCTTT
CDR3 protein: CALGTSYPGGIDSFFTDKLIF